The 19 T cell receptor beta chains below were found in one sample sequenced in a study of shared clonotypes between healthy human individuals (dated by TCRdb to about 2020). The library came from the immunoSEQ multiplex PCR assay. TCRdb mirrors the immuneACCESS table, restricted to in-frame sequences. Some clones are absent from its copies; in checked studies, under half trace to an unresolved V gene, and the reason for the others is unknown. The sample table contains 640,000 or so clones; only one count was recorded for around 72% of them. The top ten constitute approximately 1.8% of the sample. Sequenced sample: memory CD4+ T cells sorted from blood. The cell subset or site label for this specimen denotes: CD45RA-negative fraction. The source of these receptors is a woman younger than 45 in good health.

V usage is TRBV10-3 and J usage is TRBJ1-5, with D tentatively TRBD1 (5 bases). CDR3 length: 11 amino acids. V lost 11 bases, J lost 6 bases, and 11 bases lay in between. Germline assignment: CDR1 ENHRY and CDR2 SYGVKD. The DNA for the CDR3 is TGTGCCCGGCGGGGGTTTCAGCCCCAGCATTTT. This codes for CARRGFQPQHF.

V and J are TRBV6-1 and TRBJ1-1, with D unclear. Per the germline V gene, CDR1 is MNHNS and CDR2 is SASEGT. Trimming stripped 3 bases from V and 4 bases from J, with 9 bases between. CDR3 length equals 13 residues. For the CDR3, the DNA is TGTGCCAGCAGTGATTGGGCCCGCACTGAAGCTTTCTTT. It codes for CASSDWARTEAFF.

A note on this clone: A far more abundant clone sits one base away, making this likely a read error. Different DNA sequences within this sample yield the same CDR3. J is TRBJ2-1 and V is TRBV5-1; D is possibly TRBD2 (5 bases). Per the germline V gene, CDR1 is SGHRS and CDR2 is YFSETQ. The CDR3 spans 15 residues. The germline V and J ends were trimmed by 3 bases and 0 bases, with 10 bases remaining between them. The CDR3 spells CASSSDSSSYNEQFF. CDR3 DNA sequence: TGCGCCAGCAGCTCGGACTCGAGCTCCTACAATGAGCAGTTCTTC.

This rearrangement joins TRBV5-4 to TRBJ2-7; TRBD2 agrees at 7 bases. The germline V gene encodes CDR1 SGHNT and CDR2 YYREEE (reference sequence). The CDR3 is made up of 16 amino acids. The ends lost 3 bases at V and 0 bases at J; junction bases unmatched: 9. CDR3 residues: CASSYRLLANSYEQYF. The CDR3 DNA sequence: TGTGCCAGCAGCTACCGGTTACTAGCGAACTCCTACGAGCAGTACTTC.

For the CDR3, the DNA is TGTGCCAGCAGGGGAGAGTCGGGAGGGACCGGGGAGCTGTTTTTT. Its translation: CASRGESGGTGELFF. The chain is built from TRBV28 and TRBJ2-2; 8 bases are a match to TRBD2. J lost 5 bases, V lost 6 bases, and 8 bases had no gene match. This CDR3 is 15 amino acids long. CDR1 and CDR2 from the germline V gene are MDHEN and SYDVKM.

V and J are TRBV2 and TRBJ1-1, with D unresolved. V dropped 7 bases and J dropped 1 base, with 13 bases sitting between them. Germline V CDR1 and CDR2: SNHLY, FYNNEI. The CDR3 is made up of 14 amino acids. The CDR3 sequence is CASIKEEGNTEAFF. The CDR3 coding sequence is TGTGCCAGCATTAAGGAGGAAGGGAACACTGAAGCTTTCTTT.

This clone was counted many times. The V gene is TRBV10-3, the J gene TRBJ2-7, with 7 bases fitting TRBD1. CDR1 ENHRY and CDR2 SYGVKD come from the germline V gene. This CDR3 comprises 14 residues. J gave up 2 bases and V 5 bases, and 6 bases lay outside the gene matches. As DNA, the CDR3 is TGTGCCATCAGTCCAGGGGGAGTCGCCTACGAGCAGTACTTC. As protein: CAISPGGVAYEQYF.

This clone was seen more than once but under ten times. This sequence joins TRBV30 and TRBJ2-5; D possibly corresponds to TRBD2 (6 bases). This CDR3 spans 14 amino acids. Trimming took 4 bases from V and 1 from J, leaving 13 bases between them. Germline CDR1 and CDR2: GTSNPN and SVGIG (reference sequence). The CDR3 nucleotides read TGTGCCTGGACCGTGGGACTGTTCCAAGAGACCCAGTACTTC. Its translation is CAWTVGLFQETQYF.

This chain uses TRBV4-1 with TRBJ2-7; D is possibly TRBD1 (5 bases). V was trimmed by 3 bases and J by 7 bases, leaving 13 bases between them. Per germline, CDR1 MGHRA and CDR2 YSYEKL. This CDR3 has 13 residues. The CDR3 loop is CASSHLPRGEQYF. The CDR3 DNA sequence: TGCGCCAGCAGCCACCTGCCAAGGGGTGAGCAGTACTTC.

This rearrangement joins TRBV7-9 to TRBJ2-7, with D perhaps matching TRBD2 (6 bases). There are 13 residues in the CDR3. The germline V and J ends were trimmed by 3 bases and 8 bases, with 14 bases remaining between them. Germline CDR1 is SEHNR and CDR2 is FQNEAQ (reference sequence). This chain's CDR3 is CASSFEGGDQQYF. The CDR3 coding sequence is TGTGCCAGCAGCTTTGAAGGCGGGGACCAGCAGTACTTC.

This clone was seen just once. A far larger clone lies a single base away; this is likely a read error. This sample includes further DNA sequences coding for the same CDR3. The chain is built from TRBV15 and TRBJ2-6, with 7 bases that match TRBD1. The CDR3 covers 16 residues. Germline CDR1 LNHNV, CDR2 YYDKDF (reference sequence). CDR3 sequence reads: CATSPRTGSGANVLTF. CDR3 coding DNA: TGTGCCACCAGCCCGCGGACAGGATCTGGGGCCAATGTCCTGACTTTC.

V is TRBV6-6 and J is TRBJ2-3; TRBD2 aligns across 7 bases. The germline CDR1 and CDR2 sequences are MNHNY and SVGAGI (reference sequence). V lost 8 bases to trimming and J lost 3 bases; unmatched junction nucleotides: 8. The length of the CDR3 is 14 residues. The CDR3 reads CASSPAGYTDTQYF. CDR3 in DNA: TGTGCCAGCTCACCAGCGGGATATACAGATACGCAGTATTTT.

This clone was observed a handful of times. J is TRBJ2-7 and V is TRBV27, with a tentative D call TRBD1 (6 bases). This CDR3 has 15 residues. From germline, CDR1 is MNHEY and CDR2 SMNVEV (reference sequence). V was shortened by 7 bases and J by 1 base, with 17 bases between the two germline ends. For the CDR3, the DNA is TGTGCCAGCAACTGCCATTCGGACAGTTCCTACGAGCAGTACTTC. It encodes CASNCHSDSSYEQYF.

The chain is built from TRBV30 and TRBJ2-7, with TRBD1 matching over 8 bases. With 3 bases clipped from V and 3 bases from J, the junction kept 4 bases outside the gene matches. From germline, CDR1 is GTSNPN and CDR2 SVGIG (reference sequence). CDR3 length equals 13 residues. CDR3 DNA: TGTGCCTGGAGGCAGGGGGCGGACTACGAGCAGTACTTC. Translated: CAWRQGADYEQYF.

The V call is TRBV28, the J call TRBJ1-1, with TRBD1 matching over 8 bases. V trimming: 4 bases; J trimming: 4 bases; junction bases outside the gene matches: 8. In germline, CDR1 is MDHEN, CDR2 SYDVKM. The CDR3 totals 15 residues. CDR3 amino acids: CASSSGQGSLTEAFF. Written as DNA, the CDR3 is TGTGCCAGCAGTTCCGGACAGGGCTCGCTCACTGAAGCTTTCTTT.

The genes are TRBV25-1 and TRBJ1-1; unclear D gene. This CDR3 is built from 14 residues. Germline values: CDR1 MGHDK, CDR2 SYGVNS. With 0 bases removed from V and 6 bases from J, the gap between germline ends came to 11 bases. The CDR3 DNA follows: TGTGCCAGCAGTGAATATTTTACGGGCTCTGAAGCTTTCTTT. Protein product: CASSEYFTGSEAFF.

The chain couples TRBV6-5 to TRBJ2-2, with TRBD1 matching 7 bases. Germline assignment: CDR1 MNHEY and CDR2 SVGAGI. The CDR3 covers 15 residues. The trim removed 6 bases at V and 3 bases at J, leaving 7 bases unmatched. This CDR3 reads CASRRSGTDTGELFF. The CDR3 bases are TGTGCCAGCAGACGTTCGGGGACAGACACCGGGGAGCTGTTTTTT.

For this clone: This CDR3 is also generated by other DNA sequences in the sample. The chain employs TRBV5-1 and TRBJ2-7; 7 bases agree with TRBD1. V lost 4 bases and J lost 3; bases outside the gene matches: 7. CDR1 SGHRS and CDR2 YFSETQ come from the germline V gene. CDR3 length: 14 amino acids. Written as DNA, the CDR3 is TGCGCCAGCAGCCTGGGGCCAGGGGGCTACGAGCAGTACTTC. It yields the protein CASSLGPGGYEQYF.

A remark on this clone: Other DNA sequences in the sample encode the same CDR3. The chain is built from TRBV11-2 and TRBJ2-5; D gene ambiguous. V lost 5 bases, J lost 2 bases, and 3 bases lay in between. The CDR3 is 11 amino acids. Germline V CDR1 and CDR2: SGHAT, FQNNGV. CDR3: CASSRQETQYF. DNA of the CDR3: TGTGCCAGCAGCAGACAAGAGACCCAGTACTTC.